This T cell receptor beta chain came from a study of OX40 agonist ivuxolimab in advanced cancers. Looking at the study overall: Earlier anti-PD-1, anti-PD-L1 or anti-CTLA-4 therapy was permitted; less than 50% had received some.

Comment on this clone: The antigen is unknown.

Repertoires were generated with immunoSEQ multiplex PCR, while TCRdb's copy carries only in-frame clones and drops some. Among around 74,000 clones, around 93% were seen once, and the ten largest hold 9.5% to 12%. Study outcomes and limitations: Average numbers of expanded clones were greater in CD8+ T cells than in CD4+.

From germline, CDR1 is SGHRS and CDR2 YFSETQ. V was pared by 1 base and J by 4 bases, with 8 bases between. The CDR3 loop spans 13 amino acids. The sequencing here drew on CD4+ or CD8+ T cells sorted from blood, taken in a trial of the OX40 agonist ivuxolimab. This receptor was identified in an adult with an advanced solid tumor such as melanoma, head and neck, liver or kidney cancer. This sequence joins TRBV5-1 and TRBJ1-1; maybe TRBD1 (6 bases). The DNA for the CDR3 is TGCGCCAGCAGCTTGCAGGGGAGCACTGAAGCTTTCTTT. Protein: CASSLQGSTEAFF.